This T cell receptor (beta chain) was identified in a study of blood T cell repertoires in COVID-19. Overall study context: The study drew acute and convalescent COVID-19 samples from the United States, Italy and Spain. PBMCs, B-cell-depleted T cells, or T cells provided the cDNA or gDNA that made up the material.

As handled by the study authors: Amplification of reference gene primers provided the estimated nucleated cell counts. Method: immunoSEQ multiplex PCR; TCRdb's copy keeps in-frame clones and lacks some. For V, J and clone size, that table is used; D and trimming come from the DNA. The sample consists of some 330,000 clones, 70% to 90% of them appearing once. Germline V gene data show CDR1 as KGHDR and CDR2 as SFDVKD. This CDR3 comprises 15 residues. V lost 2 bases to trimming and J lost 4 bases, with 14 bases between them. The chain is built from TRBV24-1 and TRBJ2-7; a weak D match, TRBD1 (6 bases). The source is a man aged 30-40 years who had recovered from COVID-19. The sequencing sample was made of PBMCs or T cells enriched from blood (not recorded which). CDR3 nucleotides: TGTGCCACCAGTGATTCAGACAGGCTTCCGTACGAGCAGTACTTC. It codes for CATSDSDRLPYEQYF.